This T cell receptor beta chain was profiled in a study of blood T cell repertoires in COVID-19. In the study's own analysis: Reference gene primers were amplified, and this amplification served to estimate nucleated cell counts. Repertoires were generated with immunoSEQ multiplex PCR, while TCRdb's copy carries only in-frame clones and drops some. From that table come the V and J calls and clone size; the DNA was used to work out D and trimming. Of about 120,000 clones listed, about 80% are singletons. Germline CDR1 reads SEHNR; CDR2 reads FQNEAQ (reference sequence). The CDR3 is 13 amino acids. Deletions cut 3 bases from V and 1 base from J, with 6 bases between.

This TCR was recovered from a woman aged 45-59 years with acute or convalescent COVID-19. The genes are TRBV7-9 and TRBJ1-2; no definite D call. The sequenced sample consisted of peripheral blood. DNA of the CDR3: TGTGCCAGCAGCTTCGGTGGTAACTATGGCTACACCTTC. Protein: CASSFGGNYGYTF.